The 5 T cell receptor beta chains reported below all come from one sample, sequenced in a study of blood T cell repertoires in COVID-19 (dated by TCRdb to about 2020). The library was produced with the immunoSEQ multiplex PCR assay. What TCRdb holds here is the immuneACCESS table cut down to in-frame rearrangements. Part of the clones is not present; checked against another copy, under half of the missing clones reflect an unresolved V gene, and the others are unexplained. The sample contains about 180,000 clones, 85% to 90% of them found a single time. The biggest ten clones account for around 0.63% of the sample. The sample comprised peripheral blood. These receptors were collected from a man aged 55 to 70 with COVID-19, enrolled during active disease.

The chain joins TRBV7-8 to TRBJ1-4, with no clear D. V was shortened by 5 bases and J by 6 bases, with 16 bases between the two germline ends. CDR1 and CDR2 from the germline V gene are SGHVS and FQNEAQ. The CDR3 contains 15 residues. CDR3 region: CASSPTPIPDEKLFF. In nucleotides, the CDR3 is TGTGCCAGCAGCCCCACTCCGATTCCTGATGAAAAACTGTTTTTT.

This rearrangement joins TRBV7-9 to TRBJ1-1; D gene ambiguous. The germline V and J ends were trimmed by 3 bases and 4 bases, with 9 bases remaining between them. Germline V lookup: CDR1 SEHNR, CDR2 FQNEAQ (reference sequence). The CDR3 runs 13 residues. The CDR3 loop reads CASSFRVGTEAFF. As DNA, the CDR3 is TGTGCCAGCAGCTTTCGGGTAGGCACTGAAGCTTTCTTT.

V is TRBV5-8 and J is TRBJ1-4; D is possibly TRBD1 (5 bases). Germline CDR1 and CDR2: SGHTS and YDEGEE. The CDR3 covers 14 residues. V lost 1 base and J 7 bases, leaving 11 bases between the germline ends. The CDR3 is CASSLWQGGEKLFF. The CDR3 DNA sequence: TGTGCCAGCAGCTTGTGGCAGGGAGGTGAAAAACTGTTTTTT.

This clone occurred once. The chain couples TRBV2 to TRBJ1-1; D might be TRBD1 (6 bases). With 5 bases removed from V and 5 bases from J, the gap between germline ends came to 15 bases. The germline V gene has CDR1 SNHLY and CDR2 FYNNEI. This CDR3 has 14 amino acids. The CDR3 reads CASSLHRALTEAFF. The CDR3 DNA reads TGTGCCAGCAGTTTACACAGGGCCCTGACTGAAGCTTTCTTT. Full variable domain (rest looked up from reference TRBV2 and TRBJ1-1): EPEVTQTPSHQVTQMGQEVILRCVPISNHLYFYWYRQILGQKVEFLVSFYNNEISEKSEIFDDQFSVERPDGSNFTLKIRSTKLEDSAMYFCASSLHRALTEAFFGQGTRLTVV.

This clone has only one observation. The chain carries TRBV2 and TRBJ2-3, with 9 bases matching TRBD2. The CDR3 is 15 residues long. V lost 6 bases and J lost 7; bases outside the gene matches: 11. In germline, CDR1 is SNHLY, CDR2 FYNNEI. The CDR3 is CASSRREGTGNTQYF. CDR3 nucleotide sequence: TGTGCCAGCAGCAGGCGGGAGGGGACCGGTAATACGCAGTATTTT. Looking up the rest from reference TRBV2 and TRBJ2-3 gives the full variable domain: EPEVTQTPSHQVTQMGQEVILRCVPISNHLYFYWYRQILGQKVEFLVSFYNNEISEKSEIFDDQFSVERPDGSNFTLKIRSTKLEDSAMYFCASSRREGTGNTQYFGPGTRLTVL.